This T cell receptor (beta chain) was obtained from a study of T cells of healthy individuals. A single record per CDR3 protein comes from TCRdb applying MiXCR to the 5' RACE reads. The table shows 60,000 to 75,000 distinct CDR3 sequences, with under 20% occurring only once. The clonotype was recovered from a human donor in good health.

CDR3 in amino acids: CATRTSGGGETQYF. CDR3 in DNA: TGCGCCACCCGGACTAGCGGGGGAGGAGAGACCCAGTACTTC. The V gene is TRBV10-2, the J gene TRBJ2-5, with TRBD2 matching 13 bases. Trimming cost V 10 bases and J 4 bases; bases outside gene matches: 6. The CDR3 has 14 residues. Looked up from germline, CDR1 is WSHSY and CDR2 is SAAADI.